This passage covers 8 T cell receptor beta chains from one sample sequenced in a study of shared clonotypes between healthy human individuals. Sequencing used immunoSEQ multiplex PCR; TCRdb keeps in-frame clones, though not all of them. The table shows 850,000 to 1,100,000 clones, with around 77% occurring only once. Sample: memory CD4+ T cells from PBMCs. Documented subset: CD45RA-negative fraction. The source of these receptors is a man younger than 30 in good health. Some clones in this sample may be carry-over from other donors' samples.

This clone was seen a few times. The V call is TRBV7-3, the J call TRBJ1-4; TRBD1 is a possible D gene (5 bases). Trimming pared 2 bases from V and 8 bases from J, leaving 12 bases between. This CDR3 comprises 14 residues. Germline CDR1 is SGHTA and CDR2 is FQGTGA. CDR3 DNA: TGTGCCAGCAGCTTAGCAGGGCCAGGGGAAAAACTGTTTTTT. It is translated as CASSLAGPGEKLFF.

The chain joins TRBV9 to TRBJ2-3; 7 bases align to TRBD1. V lost 0 bases to trimming and J lost 2 bases; unmatched junction nucleotides: 3. The CDR3 extends over 15 amino acids. The germline V gene has CDR1 SGDLS and CDR2 YYNGEE. The CDR3 coding sequence is TGTGCCAGCAGCGTAGAGGGACAGCTCACAGATACGCAGTATTTT. Residues: CASSVEGQLTDTQYF. The full variable domain, in which reference TRBV9 and TRBJ2-3 provide the parts outside the CDR3, is DSGVTQTPKHLITATGQRVTLRCSPRSGDLSVYWYQQSLDQGLQFLIQYYNGEERAKGNILERFSAQQFPDLHSELNLSSLELGDSALYFCASSVEGQLTDTQYFGPGTRLTVL.

This clone was recorded only once. The chain has TRBV29-1 and TRBJ2-7; the match to TRBD1 covers 8 bases. Trimming cost V 6 bases and J 7 bases; bases outside gene matches: 8. Germline V lookup: CDR1 SQVTM, CDR2 ANQGSEA. This CDR3 comprises 12 residues. CDR3 residues: CSVRGGQGEQYF. The CDR3 region has the DNA TGCAGCGTAAGGGGAGGACAGGGAGAGCAGTACTTC.

V gene TRBV5-6 combines with J gene TRBJ1-2; weak D call: TRBD1 (6 bases). This CDR3 comprises 14 residues. Germline loops: CDR1 SGHDT, CDR2 YYEEEE. Trimming left V 5 bases short and J 7 bases short, with 18 bases between. For the CDR3, the DNA is TGTGCCAGCAGGCGAACTTCAGGGGATATTGGCTACACCTTC. Amino acid sequence: CASRRTSGDIGYTF.

The rearrangement uses TRBV30 and TRBJ1-2; D remains ambiguous. V lost 0 bases, J lost 12 bases, and 14 bases lay in between. Per the germline V gene, CDR1 is GTSNPN and CDR2 is SVGIG (reference sequence). This CDR3 is 12 amino acids long. The CDR3 protein is CAWSVPLTPHTF. CDR3 in DNA: TGTGCCTGGAGTGTACCCTTGACCCCCCACACCTTC.

The CDR3 loop is CASSLASPPYEQYF. CDR3 in DNA: TGCGCCAGCAGCTTGGCCAGCCCACCCTACGAGCAGTACTTC. The V and J genes are TRBV5-1 and TRBJ2-7; D not certain. Trimming removed 0 bases from V and 2 bases from J, with 9 bases in between. The CDR3 runs 14 residues. Per germline, CDR1 SGHRS and CDR2 YFSETQ. Using reference TRBV5-1 and TRBJ2-7 for the parts outside the CDR3, the full variable domain is KAGVTQTPRYLIKTRGQQVTLSCSPISGHRSVSWYQQTPGQGLQFLFEYFSETQRNKGNFPGRFSGRQFSNSRSEMNVSTLELGDSALYLCASSLASPPYEQYFGPGTRLTVT.

The J gene is TRBJ1-5, the V gene TRBV10-3; TRBD1 aligns across 12 bases. Germline CDR1 reads ENHRY; CDR2 reads SYGVKD. The CDR3 covers 16 residues. V lost 8 bases, J lost 5 bases, and 10 bases stayed unmatched. Written as DNA, the CDR3 is TGTGCCATCGGAGATGGGGACAGGGGGCATCATCAGCCCCAGCATTTT. Translated: CAIGDGDRGHHQPQHF.

The chain recombines TRBV2 with TRBJ2-2, with TRBD2 matching over 7 bases. The CDR3 sequence is 14 residues long. The V gene's germline CDR1 is SNHLY and CDR2 FYNNEI. Losses at the gene ends were 9 bases for V and 7 bases for J; bases not matched to a gene: 11. Here the CDR3 reads CARDLTGGGGELFF. The CDR3 DNA reads TGTGCCAGGGACCTTACGGGAGGTGGCGGGGAGCTGTTTTTT.